Here is one T cell receptor (beta chain) with its context. The antigen this receptor binds is unknown. No base qualities exist here, and no much larger clone lies one base off it. The data originate from a study of blood T cell repertoires in COVID-19 (dated by TCRdb to about 2020). A note on the overall study: Collaborator samples came from the United States, Italy and Spain and covered acute and convalescent phases of COVID-19. The material from the prospective study consisted of cDNA or gDNA derived from T cells, B-cell-depleted T cells, or PBMCs. The dataset comprised deeply sampled blood TCRbeta repertoires from subjects exposed to, actively infected with, or recovered from COVID-19. The repertoires were released in a freely available public database intended as a resource for research on the immune response to SARS-CoV-2. The samples were drawn from the first 160 participants of the ongoing ImmuneRACE study and from some 1,300 subjects provided by 6 global collaborators. Nearly every sample came with metadata listing a de-identified subject ID, COVID-19 status, age in years and sex. Where available, HLA class I and class II types were taken from metadata supplied by the sample provider and were not determined by assay-based typing. Study-wide conclusions, independent of this receptor: Clinical and demographic metadata were provided uncurated, with the amount varying by source and participant.

TCRbeta CDR3 regions were amplified from genomic DNA using the immunoSEQ Assay, a bias-controlled multiplex PCR. Turning to the authors' computational methods: The number of nucleated cells in each sample was estimated by amplification of reference gene primers within the assay. To quantify the absolute abundance of each unique TCRbeta CDR3 rearrangement, sequence reads were collapsed and filtered. For each sample, productive Simpson clonality was calculated as the square root of Simpson's diversity index over productive rearrangements. The table was pulled from immuneACCESS by TCRdb, which kept in-frame rearrangements only. Such tables lose some clones; where checked, under half of the loss comes from unresolved V genes, and the rest has no known cause. The DNA was the basis for D and trimming; V, J and clone size are from that table. Present in this sample are some 270,000 clones, roughly nine tenths of which were seen just once. 1.5% to 2% of the sample rests with the top ten.

Participants in the prospective study were aged roughly 18 to 89 years, lived in 24 United States geographic areas, and enrolled through a virtual design. In the prospective study, cohorts were assigned on the basis of participant-reported clinical history obtained from a screening survey and a study questionnaire. Recovered participants in ImmuneRACE Cohort 3 were defined by two consecutive negative NP/OP PCR tests, clearance by a healthcare professional, or resolution of symptoms. Each participant in the prospective study had whole blood, serum and a nasopharyngeal or oropharyngeal swab collected by mobile phlebotomists. Over a roughly 2-month period, participants in the prospective study had the option of providing additional blood draws and questionnaires. Blood samples from the prospective study were shipped frozen or at room temperature prior to DNA extraction. The V end loses 1 base and the J end loses 8 bases, and a stretch of 20 bases separates them. For CDR1 and CDR2, the germline V gene lists SGHTA and FQGNSA. The CDR3, from cysteine to phenylalanine, totals 16 residues. Only CDR3 DNA is held: 48 bases, read in frame from base 1.

The sequenced sample was PBMCs or T cells enriched from blood (not recorded which). The chain is made from TRBV7-2 and TRBJ1-2; possibly the D gene is TRBD1, per 5 matching bases. This sequence was found in a woman aged 40 to 55 who had recovered from COVID-19. CDR3 protein: CASSLGVGGGAVGYTF. The DNA sequence reads TGTGCCAGCAGCTTAGGGGTAGGCGGAGGGGCGGTCGGCTACACCTTC.